The next 25 T cell receptor beta chains were all read from a single sample in a study of T cell repertoires in cytomegalovirus infection. TCRdb independently ran MiXCR on the reads; one entry per CDR3 protein. The data hold 740,000 or so distinct CDR3 sequences, with approximately 40% observed a single time. Sequencing was carried out using PBMCs. These receptors originate from a human donor in good health (CMV status not recorded). Some clones in this sample may be carry-over from other donors' samples.

The V and J genes are TRBV28 and TRBJ2-7, with 7 bases identical to TRBD2. The junction had 17 bases not matched to a gene; V was cut back by 6 bases and J by 3 bases. This CDR3 has 17 residues. Germline CDR1 and CDR2: MDHEN and SYDVKM. The CDR3 DNA is TGTGCCAGCAGCACGGGGGGTGGCCCCCAACCAAGCTACGAGCAGTACTTC. It codes for CASSTGGGPQPSYEQYF.

The CDR3 DNA sequence: TGTGCCAGCAGCTTACTGATAACCGGGGAGACCCAGTACTTC. It yields the protein CASSLLITGETQYF. J is TRBJ2-5 and V is TRBV7-2; no clear D. Trimming stripped 2 bases from V and 5 bases from J, with 12 bases between. CDR1 and CDR2 (germline): SGHTA, FQGNSA. The CDR3 is 14 amino acids.

This chain uses TRBV29-1 with TRBJ1-2; no reliable D call. The CDR3 contains 11 residues. CDR1 is SQVTM, CDR2 ANQGSEA, per germline. Trimming cost V 2 bases and J 9 bases, with 10 bases left between them. The CDR3 spells CSVERRLCYTF. Written as DNA, the CDR3 is TGCAGCGTTGAAAGGCGCCTGTGCTACACCTTC. Complete variable domain (other parts from reference TRBV29-1 and TRBJ1-2): SAVISQKPSRDICQRGTSLTIQCQVDSQVTMMFWYRQQPGQSLTLIATANQGSEATYESGFVIDKFPISRPNLTFSTLTVSNMSPEDSSIYLCSVERRLCYTFGSGTRLTVV.

As for this clonotype: This may stem from a read error, because a much larger clone lies one nucleotide away. Because it lacks the conserved phenylalanine or tryptophan at the end, this CDR3 is likely a read error. The chain has TRBV7-6 and TRBJ1-5; possible D gene TRBD1, 5 bases. The V gene's germline CDR1 is SGHVS and CDR2 FNYEAQ. The CDR3 spans 14 residues. With 2 bases removed from V and 2 bases from J, the gap between germline ends came to 7 bases. The CDR3 loop reads CASSLLGGNQPQHL. DNA for the CDR3: TGTGCCAGCAGCTTATTAGGGGGCAATCAGCCCCAGCATTTG.

V is TRBV7-2 and J is TRBJ2-7; 10 bases match TRBD1. V was clipped by 3 bases and J by 7 bases; unmatched bases: 9. This CDR3 is built from 15 residues. Germline CDR1 is SGHTA and CDR2 is FQGNSA. CDR3 sequence (DNA): TGTGCCAGCAGCTTGACAGGGGGCGGATTGCGGGAGCAGTACTTC. Amino acid sequence: CASSLTGGGLREQYF.

In its sample, this clonotype was seen a few times. This chain connects TRBV28 to TRBJ1-1, with D unclear. V gave up 3 bases and J gave up 11 bases, with 34 bases separating them. Germline V gives CDR1 MDHEN, CDR2 SYDVKM. The CDR3 runs to 19 residues. CDR3 amino acids: CASSFRAWSVIDCVGCAFF. The CDR3 DNA follows: TGTGCCAGCAGTTTTAGGGCTTGGTCGGTTATCGACTGCGTCGGGTGCGCTTTCTTT.

This clonotype was observed a handful of times. V and J are TRBV4-3 and TRBJ1-6; TRBD1 agrees at 7 bases. The V and J ends lost 5 bases and 5 bases, in that order; junction bases with no gene match: 6. Germline assignment: CDR1 LGHNA and CDR2 YSLEER. The CDR3 is 15 amino acids. CDR3 nucleotide sequence: TGCGCCAGCAGCATCCGGGACAGAGATAATTCACCCCTCCACTTT. Encoded protein: CASSIRDRDNSPLHF.

Points on this clonotype: The junction departs from the called germline gene at one end, perhaps through a read error. The chain is built from TRBV19 and TRBJ2-1; a possible D gene is TRBD2 (6 bases). Germline CDR1 reads LNHDA; CDR2 reads SQIVND (reference sequence). This CDR3 region has 14 residues. CDR3 sequence (DNA): TGTGCAAGTAGTTGGGGGGAGTCCCTCAATGAGCAGTTCTTC. It specifies CASSWGESLNEQFF.

With respect to this clonotype: This likely comes from a read error, as the CDR3 has no conserved phenylalanine or tryptophan at its end. The V call is TRBV3-1, the J call TRBJ2-7; a possible D gene is TRBD1 (5 bases). V lost 0 bases and J lost 0, with 9 bases in between. Looked up from germline, CDR1 is LGHDT and CDR2 is YNNKEL (reference sequence). CDR3 length: 15 residues. The CDR3 bases are TGTGCCAGCAGCCAAGATCCCAGGGCCTCCTACGAGCAGTACTTA. Protein sequence: CASSQDPRASYEQYL.

The gene calls are TRBV5-4 and TRBJ1-3; 8 nucleotides agree with TRBD1. Germline loops: CDR1 SGHNT, CDR2 YYREEE (reference sequence). J gave up 0 bases and V 0 bases, and 8 bases lay outside the gene matches. The CDR3 length is 18 residues. CDR3 DNA: TGTGCCAGCAGCTTGGTATGGACAGGGCAAAGCTCTGGAAACACCATATATTTT. Amino acids: CASSLVWTGQSSGNTIYF.

This clonotype showed up just a few times. This chain's CDR3 is CASSEVTEEAFF. The CDR3 DNA reads as TGTGCCAGCAGTGAAGTTACAGAGGAAGCTTTCTTT. The chain carries TRBV6-1 and TRBJ1-1; D is uncertain. Germline CDR1 is MNHNS and CDR2 is SASEGT. The CDR3 covers 12 residues. The V gene lost 1 base and the J gene lost 8 bases, with 8 bases spanning the gap.

This clonotype was recorded a few times. The V gene is TRBV4-1, the J gene TRBJ1-1; D ambiguous. This CDR3 contains 17 residues. The germline V and J ends were trimmed by 0 bases and 0 bases, with 14 bases remaining between them. Germline CDR1 is MGHRA and CDR2 is YSYEKL. The CDR3 DNA reads as TGCGCCAGCAGCCAAGAGAATCGACGGCCCATGAACACTGAAGCTTTCTTT. Translated: CASSQENRRPMNTEAFF.

The rearrangement links TRBV28 to TRBJ1-6, with D possibly matching TRBD1 (6 bases). V lost 4 bases to trimming and J lost 7 bases, with 17 bases between them. CDR1 and CDR2 from the germline V gene are MDHEN and SYDVKM. The CDR3 is 16 residues long. CDR3 sequence: CASSSSLTGHNSPLHF. CDR3 coding DNA: TGTGCCAGCAGTTCATCCCTGACAGGCCACAATTCACCCCTCCACTTT. Based on the CDR3 plus reference TRBV28 and TRBJ1-6, the full variable domain is DVKVTQSSRYLVKRTGEKVFLECVQDMDHENMFWYRQDPGLGLRLIYFSYDVKMKEKGDIPEGYSVSREKKERFSLILESASTNQTSMYLCASSSSLTGHNSPLHFGNGTRLTVT.

This clonotype was seen more than once but under ten times. The chain employs TRBV5-6 and TRBJ1-6; 7 bases fit TRBD1. The J segment lost 8 bases and the V segment lost 3 bases, leaving 5 bases of the junction unmatched. Germline values: CDR1 SGHDT, CDR2 YYEEEE. CDR3 length: 14 residues. The CDR3 is CASSSEGADSPLHF. The CDR3 DNA reads as TGTGCCAGCAGCTCCGAGGGGGCTGATTCACCCCTCCACTTT.

J is TRBJ2-1 and V is TRBV4-1; no reliable D call. V gave up 1 base and J gave up 9 bases, with 10 bases separating them. The CDR3 is 13 amino acids. Per germline, CDR1 MGHRA and CDR2 YSYEKL. CDR3 residues: CASSQVGWFEQFF. The CDR3 DNA is TGCGCCAGCAGCCAAGTGGGGTGGTTTGAGCAGTTCTTC.

The chain couples TRBV4-2 to TRBJ2-7, with 8 bases lining up with TRBD1. Germline CDR1 is LGHNA and CDR2 is YNFKEQ. The CDR3 sequence is 16 residues long. The V and J ends lost 2 bases and 3 bases, in that order; junction bases with no gene match: 9. The CDR3 sequence is CASSQPGTGANYEQYF. DNA of the CDR3: TGTGCCAGCAGCCAACCCGGGACAGGAGCCAACTACGAGCAGTACTTC.

This clonotype was picked up a small number of times. An end of the junction does not agree with germline; a read error may underlie this. This sequence joins TRBV28 and TRBJ2-3, with D unresolved. The CDR3 is made up of 12 amino acids. From germline, CDR1 is MDHEN and CDR2 SYDVKM. The CDR3 coding sequence is TGTGCCAGCAGTTTAGCAAGGAACGCGGCGTTATTT. Protein: CASSLARNAALF.

V usage is TRBV5-6 and J usage is TRBJ2-2; D tentatively reads TRBD1 or TRBD2 (6 bases each). There are 16 residues in the CDR3. V was clipped by 4 bases and J by 6 bases, with 19 bases between them. CDR1 and CDR2 from the germline V gene are SGHDT and YYEEEE. CDR3 bases: TGTGCCAGCAGCCCGGGGGCCAAGAGGGTTGCCGGGGAGCTGTTTTTT. Encoded protein: CASSPGAKRVAGELFF.

CDR3 nucleotide sequence: TGTGCCAGCAGCTTAAGACTAGCGTTAGCTCAAAGCACAGATACGCAGTATTTT. Its protein product is CASSLRLALAQSTDTQYF. This chain connects TRBV7-8 to TRBJ2-3; 8 nucleotides line up with TRBD2. CDR1 and CDR2 from the germline V gene are SGHVS and FQNEAQ. The CDR3 has 18 residues. J lost 0 bases, V lost 2 bases, and 10 bases had no gene match.

This clonotype was recorded many times. The chain joins TRBV7-4 to TRBJ2-3, with TRBD1 matching over 7 bases. Germline V gives CDR1 SGHVT, CDR2 SQSDAQ. There are 12 residues in the CDR3. Unmatched junction bases numbered 0, after V lost 4 bases and J lost 5 bases. CDR3 loop: CASSWTGDTQYF. The CDR3 nucleotides are TGTGCCAGCAGCTGGACAGGAGATACGCAGTATTTT.

This sequence joins TRBV11-1 and TRBJ1-1, with D tentatively TRBD1 (5 bases). Germline V gene data show CDR1 as SGHAT and CDR2 as FQDESV (reference sequence). V shed 5 bases and J shed 1 base, with 14 bases lying between them. The CDR3 loop spans 15 amino acids. This CDR3 is CASSHPRAPNTEAFF. The CDR3 DNA sequence: TGTGCCAGCAGCCACCCCAGGGCCCCGAACACTGAAGCTTTCTTT.

This clonotype is a singleton in its sample. V and J are TRBV7-3 and TRBJ1-1; 10 positions agree with TRBD1. This CDR3 is built from 16 residues. Germline V lookup: CDR1 SGHTA, CDR2 FQGTGA. The J segment lost 4 bases and the V segment lost 4 bases, leaving 9 bases of the junction unmatched. CDR3 in DNA: TGTGCCAGCAGCTCCCGGGACAGGGGATGGGGCACTGAAGCTTTCTTT. Translated: CASSSRDRGWGTEAFF.

This clonotype was detected only a few times. The chain carries TRBV12-3 or TRBV12-4 and TRBJ2-7, with D tentatively TRBD2 (5 bases). The ends were cut back, 8 bases at V and 0 bases at J, with 8 bases in the middle. The CDR3 loop spans 12 amino acids. This CDR3 reads CASCTSSYEQYF. The CDR3 DNA follows: TGTGCCAGCTGTACTAGCTCCTACGAGCAGTACTTC.

This clonotype showed up just a few times. J is TRBJ2-3 and V is TRBV7-2; 8 bases match TRBD2. Per the germline V gene, CDR1 is SGHTA and CDR2 is FQGNSA. V shed 4 bases and J 3 bases; nucleotides not matched to a gene: 6. CDR3 length: 15 amino acids. As DNA, the CDR3 is TGTGCCAGCAGCTACGGGGTAGCGGGAACAGATACGCAGTATTTT. Translating it yields CASSYGVAGTDTQYF.

This clonotype was observed a handful of times. The J gene is TRBJ2-5, the V gene TRBV7-9; 7 bases are a match to TRBD2. V dropped 5 bases and J dropped 5; count of bases not matched to a gene: 17. This CDR3 is built from 17 residues. Germline V gives CDR1 SEHNR, CDR2 FQNEAQ (reference sequence). CDR3 sequence (DNA): TGTGCCAGCAGCCCTCGAGCGGAAGGCGGGGGTATCGAGACCCAGTACTTC. Residues: CASSPRAEGGGIETQYF.